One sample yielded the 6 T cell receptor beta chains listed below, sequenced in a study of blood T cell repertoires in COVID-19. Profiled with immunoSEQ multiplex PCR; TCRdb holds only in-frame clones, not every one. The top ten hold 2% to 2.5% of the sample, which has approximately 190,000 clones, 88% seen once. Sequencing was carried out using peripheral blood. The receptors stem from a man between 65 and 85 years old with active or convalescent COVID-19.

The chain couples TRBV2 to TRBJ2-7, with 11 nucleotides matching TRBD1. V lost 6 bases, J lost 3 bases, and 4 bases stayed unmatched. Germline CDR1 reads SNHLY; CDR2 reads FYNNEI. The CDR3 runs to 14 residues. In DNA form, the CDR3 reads TGTGCCAGCAGGCCGGGACAGGGGGGCTACGAGCAGTACTTC. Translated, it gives CASRPGQGGYEQYF. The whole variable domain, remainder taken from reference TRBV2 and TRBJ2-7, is EPEVTQTPSHQVTQMGQEVILRCVPISNHLYFYWYRQILGQKVEFLVSFYNNEISEKSEIFDDQFSVERPDGSNFTLKIRSTKLEDSAMYFCASRPGQGGYEQYFGPGTRLTVT.

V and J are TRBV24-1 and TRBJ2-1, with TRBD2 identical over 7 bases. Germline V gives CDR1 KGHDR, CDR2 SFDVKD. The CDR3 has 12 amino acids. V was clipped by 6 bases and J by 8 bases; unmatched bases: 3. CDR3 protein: CATSIGGDEQFF. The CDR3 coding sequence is TGTGCCACCAGTATTGGGGGGGATGAGCAGTTCTTC.

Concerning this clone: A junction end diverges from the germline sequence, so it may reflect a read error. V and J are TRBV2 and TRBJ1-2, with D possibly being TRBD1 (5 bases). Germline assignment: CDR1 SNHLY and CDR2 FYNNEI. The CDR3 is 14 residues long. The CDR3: CASSEDGGFRGYTF. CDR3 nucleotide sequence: TGTGCCAGCAGCGAAGATGGGGGGTTTAGGGGCTACACCTTC. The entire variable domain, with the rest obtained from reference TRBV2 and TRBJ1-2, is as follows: EPEVTQTPSHQVTQMGQEVILRCVPISNHLYFYWYRQILGQKVEFLVSFYNNEISEKSEIFDDQFSVERPDGSNFTLKIRSTKLEDSAMYFCASSEDGGFRGYTFGSGTRLTVV.

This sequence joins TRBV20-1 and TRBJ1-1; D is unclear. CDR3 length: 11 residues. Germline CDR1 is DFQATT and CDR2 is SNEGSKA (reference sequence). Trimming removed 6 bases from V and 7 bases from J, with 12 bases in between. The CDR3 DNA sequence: TGCAGTGCGCAGCGGGGTGTTGAAGCTTTCTTT. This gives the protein CSAQRGVEAFF.

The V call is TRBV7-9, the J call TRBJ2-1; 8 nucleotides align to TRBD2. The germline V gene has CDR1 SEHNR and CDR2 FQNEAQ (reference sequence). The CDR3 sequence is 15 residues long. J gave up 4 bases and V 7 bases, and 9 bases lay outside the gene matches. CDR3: CASTRGSSGYNEQFF. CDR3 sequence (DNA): TGTGCCAGCACCCGGGGGTCTAGCGGGTACAATGAGCAGTTCTTC. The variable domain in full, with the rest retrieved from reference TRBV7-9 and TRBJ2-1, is DTGVSQNPRHKITKRGQNVTFRCDPISEHNRLYWYRQTLGQGPEFLTYFQNEAQLEKSRLLSDRFSAERPKGSFSTLEIQRTEQGDSAMYLCASTRGSSGYNEQFFGPGTRLTVL.

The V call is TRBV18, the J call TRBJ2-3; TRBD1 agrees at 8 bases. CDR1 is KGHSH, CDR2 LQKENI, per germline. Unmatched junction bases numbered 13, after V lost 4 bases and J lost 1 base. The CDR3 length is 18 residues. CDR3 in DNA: TGTGCCAGCTCACTCCTCCACACAGGGGGACGCGGCACAGATACGCAGTATTTT. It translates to CASSLLHTGGRGTDTQYF.